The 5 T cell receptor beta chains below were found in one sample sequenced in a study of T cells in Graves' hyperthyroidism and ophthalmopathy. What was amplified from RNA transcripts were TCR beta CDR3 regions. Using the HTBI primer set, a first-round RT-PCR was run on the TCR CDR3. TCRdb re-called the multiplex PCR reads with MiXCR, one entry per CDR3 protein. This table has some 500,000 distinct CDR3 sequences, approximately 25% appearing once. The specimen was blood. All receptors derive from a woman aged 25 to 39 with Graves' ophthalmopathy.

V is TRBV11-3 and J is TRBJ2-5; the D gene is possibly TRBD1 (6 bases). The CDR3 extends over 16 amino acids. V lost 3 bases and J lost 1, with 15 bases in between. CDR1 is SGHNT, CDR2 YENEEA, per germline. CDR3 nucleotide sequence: TGTGCCAGCAGCTTTAAACTGGGACAAAGCCAAGAGACCCAGTACTTC. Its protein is CASSFKLGQSQETQYF. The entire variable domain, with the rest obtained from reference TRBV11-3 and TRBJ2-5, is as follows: EAGVVQSPRYKIIEKKQPVAFWCNPISGHNTLYWYLQNLGQGPELLIRYENEEAVDDSQLPKDRFSAERLKGVDSTLKIQPAELGDSAVYLCASSFKLGQSQETQYFGPGTRLLVL.

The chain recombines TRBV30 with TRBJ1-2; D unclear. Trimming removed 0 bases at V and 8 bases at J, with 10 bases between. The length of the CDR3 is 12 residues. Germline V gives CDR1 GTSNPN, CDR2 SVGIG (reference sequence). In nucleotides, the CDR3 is TGTGCCTGGAGTGTACGAGGATCCGGCTACACCTTC. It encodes CAWSVRGSGYTF.

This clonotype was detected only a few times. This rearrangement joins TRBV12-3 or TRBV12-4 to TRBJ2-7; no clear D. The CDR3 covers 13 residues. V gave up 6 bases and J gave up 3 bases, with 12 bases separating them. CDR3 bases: TGTGCCAGCAGGCAGTACTTAGGCTACGAGCAGTACTTC. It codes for CASRQYLGYEQYF.

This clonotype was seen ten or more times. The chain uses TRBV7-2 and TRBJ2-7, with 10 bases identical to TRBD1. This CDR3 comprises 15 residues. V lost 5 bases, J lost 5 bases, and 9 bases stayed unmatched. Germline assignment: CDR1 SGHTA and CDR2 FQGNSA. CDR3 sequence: CASSPTGGALDEQYF. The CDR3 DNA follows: TGTGCCAGCAGCCCGACAGGGGGCGCGTTGGACGAGCAGTACTTC. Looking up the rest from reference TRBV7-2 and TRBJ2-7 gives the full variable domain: GAGVSQSPSNKVTEKGKDVELRCDPISGHTALYWYRQSLGQGLEFLIYFQGNSAPDKSGLPSDRFSAERTGGSVSTLTIQRTQQEDSAVYLCASSPTGGALDEQYFGPGTRLTVT.

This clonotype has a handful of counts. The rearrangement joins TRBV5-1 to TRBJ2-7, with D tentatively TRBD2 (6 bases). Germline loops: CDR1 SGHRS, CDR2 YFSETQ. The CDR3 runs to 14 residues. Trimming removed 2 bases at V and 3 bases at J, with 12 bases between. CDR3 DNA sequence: TGCGCCAGCAGCTTTTCGGGAGCGTACTACGAGCAGTACTTC. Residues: CASSFSGAYYEQYF.